This T cell receptor (beta chain) was sequenced for a study of beta chain features in type 1 diabetes. General observations from the study: TCRB CDR3s were moderately but significantly shorter in Type 1 diabetes patients in all four CD4+ subsets.

The authors reverse transcribed all of the isolated RNA, so sequencing captured expressed TCRB transcripts. Method: immunoSEQ multiplex PCR; TCRdb's copy keeps in-frame clones and lacks some. Of about 28,000 clones listed, 65% are singletons. Germline trimming cut 6 bases from V and 3 bases from J; bases unmatched to any gene: 5. Germline V gives CDR1 SNHLY, CDR2 FYNNEI. There are 13 residues in the CDR3. CD45RO/CCR7/CD25/CD127/CD95/CD27 staining was used to isolate CD4+ naive, central memory, regulatory and stem cell-like memory cells by sorting. Purity of each sorted population was above 95%. This clone has just a few counts. What it recognizes is unknown.

This clonotype was sampled from a young woman with type 1 diabetes. This chain links TRBV2 with TRBJ2-7, with 7 bases fitting TRBD1. The sequencing sample was made of Tregs from blood. The CDR3 DNA reads TGTGCCAGCAGAGGCACAGGGGACTACGAGCAGTACTTC. Translated: CASRGTGDYEQYF.